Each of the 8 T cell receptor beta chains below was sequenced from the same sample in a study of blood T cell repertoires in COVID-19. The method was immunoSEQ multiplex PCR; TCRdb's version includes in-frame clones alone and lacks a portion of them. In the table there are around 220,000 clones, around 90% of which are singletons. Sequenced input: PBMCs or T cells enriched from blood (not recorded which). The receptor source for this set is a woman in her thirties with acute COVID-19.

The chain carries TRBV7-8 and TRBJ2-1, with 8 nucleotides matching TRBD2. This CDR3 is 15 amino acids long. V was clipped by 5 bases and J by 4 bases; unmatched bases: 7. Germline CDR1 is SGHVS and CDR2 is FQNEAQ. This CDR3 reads CASSSREGVYNEQFF. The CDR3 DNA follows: TGTGCCAGCAGCAGCCGGGAGGGGGTATACAATGAGCAGTTCTTC.

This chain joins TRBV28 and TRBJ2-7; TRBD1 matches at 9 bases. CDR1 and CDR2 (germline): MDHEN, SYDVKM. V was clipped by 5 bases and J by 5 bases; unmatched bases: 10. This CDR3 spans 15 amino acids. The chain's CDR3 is CASSASGTGRHEQYF. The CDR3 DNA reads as TGTGCCAGCAGTGCATCCGGGACAGGGAGGCACGAGCAGTACTTC.

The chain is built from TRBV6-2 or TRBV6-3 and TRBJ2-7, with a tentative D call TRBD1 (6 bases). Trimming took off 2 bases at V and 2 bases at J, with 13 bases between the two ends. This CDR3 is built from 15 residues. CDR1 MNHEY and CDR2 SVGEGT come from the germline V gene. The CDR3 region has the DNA TGTGCCAGCAGTTACACGGCAGGGGCCCCCTACGAGCAGTACTTC. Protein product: CASSYTAGAPYEQYF.

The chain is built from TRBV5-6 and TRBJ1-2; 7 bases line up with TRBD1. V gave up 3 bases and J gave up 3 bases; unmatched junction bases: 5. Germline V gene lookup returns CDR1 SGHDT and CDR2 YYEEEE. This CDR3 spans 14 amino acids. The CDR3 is CASSWSGTDYGYTF. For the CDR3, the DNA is TGTGCCAGCAGCTGGTCCGGGACAGACTATGGCTACACCTTC.

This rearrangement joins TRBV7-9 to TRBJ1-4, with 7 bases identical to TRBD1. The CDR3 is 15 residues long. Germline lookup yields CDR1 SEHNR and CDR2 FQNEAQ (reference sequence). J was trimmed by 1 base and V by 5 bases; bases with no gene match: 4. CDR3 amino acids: CASSLRTGTNEKLFF. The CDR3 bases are TGTGCCAGCAGCCTGCGGACAGGAACTAATGAAAAACTGTTTTTT.

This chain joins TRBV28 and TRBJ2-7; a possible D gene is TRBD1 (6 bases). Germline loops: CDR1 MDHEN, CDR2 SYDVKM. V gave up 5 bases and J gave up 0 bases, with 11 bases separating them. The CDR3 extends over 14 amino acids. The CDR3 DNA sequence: TGTGCCAGCAGTGTGACAGGCCCCTCCTACGAGCAGTACTTC. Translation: CASSVTGPSYEQYF. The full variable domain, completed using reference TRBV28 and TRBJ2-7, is DVKVTQSSRYLVKRTGEKVFLECVQDMDHENMFWYRQDPGLGLRLIYFSYDVKMKEKGDIPEGYSVSREKKERFSLILESASTNQTSMYLCASSVTGPSYEQYFGPGTRLTVT.

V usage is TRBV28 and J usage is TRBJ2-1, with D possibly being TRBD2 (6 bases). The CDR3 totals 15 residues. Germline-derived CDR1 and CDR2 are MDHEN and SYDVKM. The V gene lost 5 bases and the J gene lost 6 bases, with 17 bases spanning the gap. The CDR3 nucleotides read TGTGCCAGCAGTCCCCCGAAGGCGGAGGGCAATGAGCAGTTCTTC. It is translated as CASSPPKAEGNEQFF.

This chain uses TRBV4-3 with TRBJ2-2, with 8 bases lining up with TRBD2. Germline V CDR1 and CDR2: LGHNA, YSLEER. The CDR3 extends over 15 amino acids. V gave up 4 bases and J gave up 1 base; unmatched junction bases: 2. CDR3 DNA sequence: TGCGCCAGCAGCCTGGGACTAGGGAACACCGGGGAGCTGTTTTTT. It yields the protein CASSLGLGNTGELFF.